The 6 T cell receptor beta chains given below trace back to one sample, sequenced in a study of blood T cell repertoires in COVID-19. Sequencing used immunoSEQ multiplex PCR; TCRdb keeps in-frame clones, though not all of them. The sample holds about 430,000 clones, 80% to 90% seen once. Input material: PBMCs or T cells enriched from blood (not recorded which). The receptors shown here come from a man younger than 40 who had recovered from COVID-19.

The chain is built from TRBV6-4 and TRBJ2-1, with D tentatively TRBD2 (6 bases). Deletions cut 4 bases from V and 2 bases from J, with 12 bases between. CDR1 and CDR2 (germline): MRHNA, SNTAGT. The CDR3 contains 15 residues. CDR3 in DNA: TGTGCCAGCAGTGCGGAACTAGCTGCCTACAATGAGCAGTTCTTC. This sequence encodes CASSAELAAYNEQFF.

The CDR3 region is CASRQGGTEAFF. CDR3 sequence (DNA): TGTGCCAGCCGACAGGGTGGGACTGAAGCTTTCTTT. The rearrangement joins TRBV19 to TRBJ1-1; 7 nucleotides match TRBD1. The CDR3 sequence is 12 residues long. V trimming: 9 bases; J trimming: 5 bases; junction bases outside the gene matches: 6. Germline lookup yields CDR1 LNHDA and CDR2 SQIVND (reference sequence).

The chain combines TRBV28 with TRBJ2-3, with D hard to call. Per the germline V gene, CDR1 is MDHEN and CDR2 is SYDVKM. With 3 bases removed from V and 0 bases from J, the gap between germline ends came to 7 bases. This CDR3 is 14 amino acids long. This chain's CDR3 is CASSFLQSTDTQYF. In DNA form, the CDR3 reads TGTGCCAGCAGTTTTCTCCAGAGCACAGATACGCAGTATTTT.

The DNA for the CDR3 is TGTGCCAGCTGCGGGGGGGTGCCCGGAGGCACAGATACGCAGTATTTT. It yields the protein CASCGGVPGGTDTQYF. The chain recombines TRBV27 with TRBJ2-3; 9 bases are shared with TRBD2. CDR1 is MNHEY and CDR2 is SMNVEV in the germline V gene (reference sequence). J lost 1 base, V lost 8 bases, and 10 bases had no gene match. The CDR3 contains 16 residues.

The CDR3 sequence is CASSLIDNKNIQYF. The CDR3 DNA sequence: TGTGCCAGCAGTTTAATCGACAACAAAAACATTCAGTACTTC. The chain couples TRBV27 to TRBJ2-4; D gene unclear. V lost 2 bases to trimming and J lost 3 bases, with 8 bases between them. From germline, CDR1 is MNHEY and CDR2 SMNVEV (reference sequence). The CDR3 loop spans 14 amino acids.

This chain joins TRBV4-1 and TRBJ2-1; 7 nucleotides line up with TRBD2. The V gene end was trimmed by 7 bases and the J gene end by 14 bases; junction bases not matched to a gene: 11. Germline values: CDR1 MGHRA, CDR2 YSYEKL. The CDR3 is 12 residues long. The CDR3 DNA follows: TGCGCCAGCACCTCGGTGGGGAGGGAGAAGTTCTTC. This gives the protein CASTSVGREKFF.